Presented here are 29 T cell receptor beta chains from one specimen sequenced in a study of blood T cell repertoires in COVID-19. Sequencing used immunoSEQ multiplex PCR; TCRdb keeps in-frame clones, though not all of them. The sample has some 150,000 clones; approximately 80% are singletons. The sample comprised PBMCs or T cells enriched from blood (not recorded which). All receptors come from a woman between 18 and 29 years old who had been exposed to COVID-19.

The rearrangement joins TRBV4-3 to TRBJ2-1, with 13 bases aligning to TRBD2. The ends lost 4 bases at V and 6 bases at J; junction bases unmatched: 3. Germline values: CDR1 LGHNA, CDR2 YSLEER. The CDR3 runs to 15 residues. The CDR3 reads CASSRTSGSANEQFF. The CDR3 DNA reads TGCGCCAGCAGCCGGACTAGCGGGAGCGCCAATGAGCAGTTCTTC.

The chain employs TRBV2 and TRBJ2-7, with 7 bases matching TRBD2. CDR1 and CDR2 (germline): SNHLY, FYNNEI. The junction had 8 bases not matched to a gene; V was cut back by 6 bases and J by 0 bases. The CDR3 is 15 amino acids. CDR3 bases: TGTGCCAGCAGCCCCCGGGGGGTGAGCTCCTACGAGCAGTACTTC. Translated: CASSPRGVSSYEQYF.

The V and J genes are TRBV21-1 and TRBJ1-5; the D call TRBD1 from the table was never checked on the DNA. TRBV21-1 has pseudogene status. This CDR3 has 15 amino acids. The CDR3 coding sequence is TGTGCCAGCAGCAAGGGGCATGATCCTAATCAGCCCCAGCATTTT. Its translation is CASSKGHDPNQPQHF.

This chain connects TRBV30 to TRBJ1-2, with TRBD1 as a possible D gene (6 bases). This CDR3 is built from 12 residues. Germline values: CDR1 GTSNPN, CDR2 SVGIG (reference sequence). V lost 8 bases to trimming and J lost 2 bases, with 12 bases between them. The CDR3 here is CAKGQNNYGYTF. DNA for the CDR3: TGTGCCAAAGGACAGAACAACTATGGCTACACCTTC.

The CDR3 loop reads CASSLSGDSTGELFF. CDR3 DNA sequence: TGTGCCAGCTCACTTTCGGGGGACTCGACCGGGGAGCTGTTTTTT. This chain uses TRBV18 with TRBJ2-2; TRBD2 might be the D (6 bases). V gave up 4 bases and J gave up 5 bases, with 14 bases separating them. In germline, CDR1 is KGHSH, CDR2 LQKENI. The CDR3 spans 15 residues.

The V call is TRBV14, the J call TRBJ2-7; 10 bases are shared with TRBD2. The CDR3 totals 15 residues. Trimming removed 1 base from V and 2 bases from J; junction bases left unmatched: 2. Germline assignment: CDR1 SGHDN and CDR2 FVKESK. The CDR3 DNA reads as TGTGCCAGCAGCCAAGCTCTAGCGGGGGCCTACGAGCAGTACTTC. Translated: CASSQALAGAYEQYF.

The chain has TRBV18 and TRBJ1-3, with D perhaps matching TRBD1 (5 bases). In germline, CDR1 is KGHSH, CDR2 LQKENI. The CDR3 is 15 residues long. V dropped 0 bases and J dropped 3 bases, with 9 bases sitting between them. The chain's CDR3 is CASSPPGVDGNTIYF. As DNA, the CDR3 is TGTGCCAGCTCACCACCAGGGGTCGATGGAAACACCATATATTTT.

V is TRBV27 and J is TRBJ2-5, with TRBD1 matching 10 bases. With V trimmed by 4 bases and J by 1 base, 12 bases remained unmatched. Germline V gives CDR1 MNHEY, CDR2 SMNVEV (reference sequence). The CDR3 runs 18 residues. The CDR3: CASSSFVGQGISQETQYF. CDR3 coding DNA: TGTGCCAGCAGTTCCTTCGTGGGACAGGGGATCTCCCAAGAGACCCAGTACTTC.

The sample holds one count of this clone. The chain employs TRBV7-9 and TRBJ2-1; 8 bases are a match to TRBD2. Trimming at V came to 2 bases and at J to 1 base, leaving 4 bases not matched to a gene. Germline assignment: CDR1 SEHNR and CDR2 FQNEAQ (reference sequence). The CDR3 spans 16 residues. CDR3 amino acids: CASSLTTGGSYNEQFF. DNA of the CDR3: TGTGCCAGCAGCTTAACAACGGGAGGGTCCTACAATGAGCAGTTCTTC.

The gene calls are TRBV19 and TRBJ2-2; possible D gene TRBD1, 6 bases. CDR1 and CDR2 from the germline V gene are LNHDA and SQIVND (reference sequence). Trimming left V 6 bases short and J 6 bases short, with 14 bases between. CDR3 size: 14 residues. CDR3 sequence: CASSITGRPGELFF. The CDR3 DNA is TGTGCCAGTAGCATTACAGGGCGGCCCGGGGAGCTGTTTTTT.

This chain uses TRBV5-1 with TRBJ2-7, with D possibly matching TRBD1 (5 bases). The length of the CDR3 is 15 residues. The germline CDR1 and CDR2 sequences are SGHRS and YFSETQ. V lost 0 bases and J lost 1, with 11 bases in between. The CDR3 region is CASSLGGASSYEQYF. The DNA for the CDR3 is TGCGCCAGCAGCTTGGGGGGCGCCTCGTCCTACGAGCAGTACTTC.

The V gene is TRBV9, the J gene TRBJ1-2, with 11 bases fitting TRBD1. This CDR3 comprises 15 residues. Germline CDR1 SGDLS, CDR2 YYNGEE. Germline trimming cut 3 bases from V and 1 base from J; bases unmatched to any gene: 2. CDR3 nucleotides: TGTGCCAGCAGCGACGGGACAGGGGGTAACTATGGCTACACCTTC. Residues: CASSDGTGGNYGYTF. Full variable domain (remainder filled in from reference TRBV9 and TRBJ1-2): DSGVTQTPKHLITATGQRVTLRCSPRSGDLSVYWYQQSLDQGLQFLIQYYNGEERAKGNILERFSAQQFPDLHSELNLSSLELGDSALYFCASSDGTGGNYGYTFGSGTRLTVV.

CDR3 sequence: CASRGTEGNTGELFF. The CDR3 nucleotides are TGTGCCAGCAGGGGGACAGAGGGGAACACCGGGGAGCTGTTTTTT. V is TRBV27 and J is TRBJ2-2; 7 bases agree with TRBD1. CDR1 is MNHEY and CDR2 is SMNVEV in the germline V gene (reference sequence). Germline trimming cut 6 bases from V and 1 base from J; bases unmatched to any gene: 5. The CDR3 has 15 residues.

CDR3 DNA: TGTGCCATCAGTGAGCCTAGCGGGAGGGCCTCCAATGAGCAGTTCTTC. Its translation is CAISEPSGRASNEQFF. The V and J genes are TRBV10-3 and TRBJ2-1; 12 nucleotides agree with TRBD2. CDR3 size: 16 residues. Germline-derived CDR1 and CDR2 are ENHRY and SYGVKD. V was pared by 2 bases and J by 6 bases, with 5 bases of the junction left unmatched.

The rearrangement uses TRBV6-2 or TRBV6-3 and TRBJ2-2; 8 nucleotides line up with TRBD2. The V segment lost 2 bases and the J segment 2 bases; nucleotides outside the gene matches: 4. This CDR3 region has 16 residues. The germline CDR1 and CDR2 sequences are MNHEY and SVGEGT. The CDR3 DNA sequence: TGTGCCAGCAGTTACCCGAGCGGGGGCAACACCGGGGAGCTGTTTTTT. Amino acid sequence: CASSYPSGGNTGELFF.

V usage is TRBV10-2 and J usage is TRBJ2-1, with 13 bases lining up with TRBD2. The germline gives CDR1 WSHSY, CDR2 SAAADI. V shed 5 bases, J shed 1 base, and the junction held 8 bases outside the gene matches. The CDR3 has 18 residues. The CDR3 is CASSRGLAGIGSYNEQFF. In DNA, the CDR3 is TGCGCCAGCAGTCGGGGACTAGCGGGAATCGGGTCCTACAATGAGCAGTTCTTC.

CDR3 protein: CASSKEGLAGGPSYNEQFF. CDR3 coding DNA: TGTGCCAGCAGCAAGGAGGGACTAGCGGGAGGCCCCTCCTACAATGAGCAGTTCTTC. The chain is built from TRBV3-1 (or the pseudogene TRBV3-2) and TRBJ2-1; 15 bases fit TRBD2. CDR1 and CDR2 (germline): LGHDT, YNNKEL (reference sequence). This CDR3 has 19 amino acids. The V segment lost 5 bases and the J segment 0 bases; nucleotides outside the gene matches: 8.

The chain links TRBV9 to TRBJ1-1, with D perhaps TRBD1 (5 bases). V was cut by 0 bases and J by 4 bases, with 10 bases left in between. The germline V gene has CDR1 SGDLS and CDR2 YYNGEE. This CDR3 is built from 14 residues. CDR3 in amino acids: CASSVDLRATEAFF. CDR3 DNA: TGTGCCAGCAGCGTAGATCTCAGGGCCACTGAAGCTTTCTTT.

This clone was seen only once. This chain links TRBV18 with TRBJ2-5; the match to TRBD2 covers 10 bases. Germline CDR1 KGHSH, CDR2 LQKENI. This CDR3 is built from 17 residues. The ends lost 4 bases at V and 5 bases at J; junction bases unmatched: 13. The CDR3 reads CASSRILAGRGEETQYF. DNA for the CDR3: TGTGCCAGCTCACGAATACTAGCGGGAAGGGGTGAGGAGACCCAGTACTTC.

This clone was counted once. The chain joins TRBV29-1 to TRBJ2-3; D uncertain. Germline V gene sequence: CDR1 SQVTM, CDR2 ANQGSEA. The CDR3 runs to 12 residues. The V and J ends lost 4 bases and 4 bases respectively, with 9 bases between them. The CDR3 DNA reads TGCAGCGTTGTTAGGCTAGCAGATACGCAGTATTTT. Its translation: CSVVRLADTQYF.

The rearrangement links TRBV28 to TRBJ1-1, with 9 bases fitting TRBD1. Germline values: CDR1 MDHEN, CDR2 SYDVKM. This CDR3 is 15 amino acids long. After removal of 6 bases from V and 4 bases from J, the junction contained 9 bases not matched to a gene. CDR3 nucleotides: TGTGCCAGCAGGCTAGGGGACAGGGAGGTCACTGAAGCTTTCTTT. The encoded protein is CASRLGDREVTEAFF. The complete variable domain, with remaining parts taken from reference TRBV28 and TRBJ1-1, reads DVKVTQSSRYLVKRTGEKVFLECVQDMDHENMFWYRQDPGLGLRLIYFSYDVKMKEKGDIPEGYSVSREKKERFSLILESASTNQTSMYLCASRLGDREVTEAFFGQGTRLTVV.

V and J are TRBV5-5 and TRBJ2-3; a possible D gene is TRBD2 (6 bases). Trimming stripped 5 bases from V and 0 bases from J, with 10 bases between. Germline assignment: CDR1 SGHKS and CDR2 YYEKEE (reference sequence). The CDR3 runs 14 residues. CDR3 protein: CASSTGTSTDTQYF. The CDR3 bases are TGTGCCAGCAGTACCGGGACTAGCACAGATACGCAGTATTTT.

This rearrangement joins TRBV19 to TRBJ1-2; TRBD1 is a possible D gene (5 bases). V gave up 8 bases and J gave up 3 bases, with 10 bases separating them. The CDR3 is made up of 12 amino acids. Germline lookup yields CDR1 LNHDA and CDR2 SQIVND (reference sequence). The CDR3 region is CASGDFYYGYTF. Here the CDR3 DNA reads TGTGCCAGTGGGGACTTCTACTATGGCTACACCTTC.

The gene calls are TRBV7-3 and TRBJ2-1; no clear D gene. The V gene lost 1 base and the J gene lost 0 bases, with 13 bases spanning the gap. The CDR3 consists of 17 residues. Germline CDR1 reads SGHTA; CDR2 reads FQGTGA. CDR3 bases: TGTGCCAGCAGCTTAATCGGTGGGCTTACCTCCTACAATGAGCAGTTCTTC. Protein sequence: CASSLIGGLTSYNEQFF.

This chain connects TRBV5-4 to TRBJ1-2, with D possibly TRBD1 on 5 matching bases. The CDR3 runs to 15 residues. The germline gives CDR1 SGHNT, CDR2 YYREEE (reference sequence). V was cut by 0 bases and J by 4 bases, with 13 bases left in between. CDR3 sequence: CASSLGGWTGYGYTF. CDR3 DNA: TGTGCCAGCAGCTTGGGGGGCTGGACGGGCTATGGCTACACCTTC. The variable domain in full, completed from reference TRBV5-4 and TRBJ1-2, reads ETGVTQSPTHLIKTRGQQVTLRCSSQSGHNTVSWYQQALGQGPQFIFQYYREEENGRGNFPPRFSGLQFPNYSSELNVNALELDDSALYLCASSLGGWTGYGYTFGSGTRLTVV.

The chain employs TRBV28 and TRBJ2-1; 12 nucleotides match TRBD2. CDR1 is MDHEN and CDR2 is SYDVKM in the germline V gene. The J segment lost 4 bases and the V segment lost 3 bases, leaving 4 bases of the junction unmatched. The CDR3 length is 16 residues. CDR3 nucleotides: TGTGCCAGCAGTTTGGGGACTAGCGGGCCGTACAATGAGCAGTTCTTC. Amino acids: CASSLGTSGPYNEQFF.

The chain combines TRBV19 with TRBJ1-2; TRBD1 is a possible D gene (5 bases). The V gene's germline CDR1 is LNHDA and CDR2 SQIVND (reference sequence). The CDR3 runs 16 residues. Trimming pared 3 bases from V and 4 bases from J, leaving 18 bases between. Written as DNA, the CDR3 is TGTGCCAGTAGTATCACCTGGATGACAGACGTCTATGGCTACACCTTC. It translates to CASSITWMTDVYGYTF.

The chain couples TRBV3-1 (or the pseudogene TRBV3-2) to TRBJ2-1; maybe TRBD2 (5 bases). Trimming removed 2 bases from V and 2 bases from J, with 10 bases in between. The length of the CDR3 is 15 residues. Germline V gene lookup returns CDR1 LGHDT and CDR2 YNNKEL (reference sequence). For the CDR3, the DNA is TGTGCCAGCAGCCAACGAGACGGGACCTACAATGAGCAGTTCTTC. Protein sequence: CASSQRDGTYNEQFF.

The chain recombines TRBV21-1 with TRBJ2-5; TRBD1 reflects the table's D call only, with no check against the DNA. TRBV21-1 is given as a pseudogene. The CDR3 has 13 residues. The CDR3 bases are TGTGCCAGGGTAGGGGAAGTAGAAGAGACCCAGTACTTC. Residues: CARVGEVEETQYF.